Described below is a single T cell receptor beta chain sequence and its context. Antigen: not known. This sample is part of a study of cytomegalovirus exposure and HLA in healthy donors. Overall study: From HLA-typed donors, an early data release held some 80 million unique TCRs. General study results and limits: DRB1 showed the most TCR associations and HLA-C the fewest in a later analysis, as rates varied by HLA locus.

Researchers ran the PCR with 60 Vbeta and 13 Jbeta primers. Clones were read by immunoSEQ multiplex PCR, and TCRdb kept only the in-frame ones, dropping some. The profile shows 100,000 to 150,000 clones, approximately 80% of them singletons. The CDR3 spans 17 residues. V usage is TRBV1 and J usage is TRBJ2-7; TRBD2 is taken as the D call from the table, unchecked against the DNA. TRBV1 is a listed pseudogene. This TCR came from a woman under 30 in good health and CMV-seronegative. Sequenced: PBMCs. Here the CDR3 DNA reads TGCACCAGCAGCCAGGCGGGACTAGCGGGAGTTAGACACGAGCAGTACTTC. Amino acid sequence: CTSSQAGLAGVRHEQYF.